This T cell receptor beta chain was recorded in a study of T cell clones after liver transplantation. Study information: Immunosuppression withdrawal was tried within 2 years after liver transplantation in this trial. HCV positivity affected three of eight recipients; the rest lacked autoimmune or viral indications. At least one year of complete immunosuppression withdrawal without enzymes over twice normal defined tolerance.

Overall study findings and caveats: Graft donor-reactive T cells may have migrated into the graft rather than being deleted.

TCRdb's table, derived via immunoSEQ multiplex PCR, lists solely in-frame clones and lacks some. The data contain some 120,000 clones, roughly nine tenths of them singletons. About this clone itself: The antigen remains unidentified.

The clonotype comes from a human patient who received a liver transplant. Some T cells may have originated in the graft donor. This material consisted of CD4+ T cells from blood, taken 12 months after liver transplant.

In nucleotides, the CDR3 is TGTGCCTGGACGGCCCCGGGCGGGAGGGCCCGAGAGACCCAGTACTTC. Translation gives CAWTAPGGRARETQYF. The rearrangement links TRBV30 to TRBJ2-5; 9 bases agree with TRBD2. J gave up 4 bases and V 4 bases, and 13 bases lay outside the gene matches. The germline CDR1 and CDR2 sequences are GTSNPN and SVGIG (reference sequence). The CDR3 is made up of 16 amino acids.